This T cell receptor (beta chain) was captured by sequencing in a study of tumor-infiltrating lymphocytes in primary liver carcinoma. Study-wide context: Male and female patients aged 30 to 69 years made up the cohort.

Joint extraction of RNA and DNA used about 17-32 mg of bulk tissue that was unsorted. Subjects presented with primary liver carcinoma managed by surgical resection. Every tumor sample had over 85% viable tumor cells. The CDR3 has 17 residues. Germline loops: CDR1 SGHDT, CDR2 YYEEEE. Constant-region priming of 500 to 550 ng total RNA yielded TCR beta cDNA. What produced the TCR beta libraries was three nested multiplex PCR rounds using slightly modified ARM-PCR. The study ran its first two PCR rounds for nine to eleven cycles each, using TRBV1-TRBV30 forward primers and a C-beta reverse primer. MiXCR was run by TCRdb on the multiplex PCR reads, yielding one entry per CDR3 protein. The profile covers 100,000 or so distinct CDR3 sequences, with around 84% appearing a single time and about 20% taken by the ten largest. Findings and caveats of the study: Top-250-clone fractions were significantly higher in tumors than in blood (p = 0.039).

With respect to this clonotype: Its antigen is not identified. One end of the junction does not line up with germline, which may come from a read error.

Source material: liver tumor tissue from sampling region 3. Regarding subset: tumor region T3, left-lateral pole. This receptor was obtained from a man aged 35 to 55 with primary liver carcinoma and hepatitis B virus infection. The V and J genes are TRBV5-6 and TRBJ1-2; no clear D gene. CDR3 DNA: TGTGTCAGCAGCTCCGTGGCAGAGATAGCTTGGGGCTATGGCTACACCTTC. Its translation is CVSSSVAEIAWGYGYTF.